One and the same sample provided the 16 T cell receptor beta chains below, sequenced in a study of control samples from healthy donors and cancer patients. Method: immunoSEQ multiplex PCR; TCRdb's copy keeps in-frame clones and lacks some. The table has roughly 450,000 clones, around 90% seen once. Material for sequencing was PBMCs. Receptors originate from a middle-aged man with head and neck cancer.

The chain employs TRBV7-9 and TRBJ2-1; weak D call: TRBD1 (6 bases). Germline V CDR1 and CDR2: SEHNR, FQNEAQ (reference sequence). The CDR3 has 15 amino acids. Trimming pared 5 bases from V and 0 bases from J, leaving 11 bases between. CDR3: CASSPTGNSYNEQFF. The CDR3, as DNA: TGTGCCAGCAGCCCCACAGGGAACTCCTACAATGAGCAGTTCTTC.

V gene TRBV14 combines with J gene TRBJ2-3, with TRBD2 identical over 11 bases. V shed 10 bases, J shed 9 bases, and the junction held 9 bases outside the gene matches. Germline V gene sequence: CDR1 SGHDN, CDR2 FVKESK. This CDR3 spans 13 amino acids. CDR3 in amino acids: CATGTSGTRTQYF. The DNA of the CDR3 is TGTGCCACCGGGACTAGCGGAACCCGGACGCAGTATTTT.

The chain uses TRBV4-1 and TRBJ1-4; D ambiguous. The CDR3 is 19 amino acids. Deletions cut 10 bases from V and 4 bases from J, with 31 bases between. The germline V gene encodes CDR1 MGHRA and CDR2 YSYEKL. Here the CDR3 DNA reads TGCGCCACCCGGGCCCAGGTCCTGACGCGGTTGCCTGGTAATGAAAAACTGTTTTTT. This codes for CATRAQVLTRLPGNEKLFF.

The chain employs TRBV28 and TRBJ1-2; weak D call: TRBD1 (6 bases). Trimming took off 5 bases at V and 2 bases at J, with 15 bases between the two ends. Germline V gene sequence: CDR1 MDHEN, CDR2 SYDVKM. This CDR3 spans 15 amino acids. CDR3 protein: CASSVRTALNYGYTF. The CDR3 DNA is TGTGCCAGCAGTGTACGGACAGCATTAAACTATGGCTACACCTTC.

The V call is TRBV10-1, the J call TRBJ2-1, with D possibly matching TRBD1 (6 bases). The CDR3 is 16 residues long. Trimming pared 5 bases from V and 7 bases from J, leaving 21 bases between. The V gene's germline CDR1 is WNHNN and CDR2 SYGVQD (reference sequence). The CDR3 sequence is CASSNREVRWMNEQFF. The CDR3 coding sequence is TGCGCCAGCAGTAACAGGGAAGTTAGATGGATGAATGAGCAGTTCTTC.

The chain is built from TRBV12-2 and TRBJ2-7; TRBD1 is taken as the D call from the table, unchecked against the DNA. TRBV12-2 is marked as a pseudogene. The CDR3 has 15 residues. CDR3 loop: CASRSNRDIPYEQYF. CDR3 nucleotide sequence: TGTGCAAGTCGCTCCAACCGGGACATTCCCTACGAGCAGTACTTC.

This clone came up once. The rearrangement links TRBV29-1 to TRBJ1-1; D unclear. There are 11 residues in the CDR3. V gave up 7 bases and J gave up 3 bases, with 9 bases separating them. Germline assignment: CDR1 SQVTM and CDR2 ANQGSEA. CDR3 region: CSAVGDTEAFF. The CDR3 coding sequence is TGCAGCGCCGTCGGGGACACTGAAGCTTTCTTT.

A note on this clone: This likely comes from a read error, as the CDR3 has no conserved phenylalanine or tryptophan at its end. Because the CDR3's place on the DNA is in doubt, the DNA is left out and the CDR3 is given as listed by TCRdb. The V gene is TRBV7-9, the J gene TRBJ2-3; the table names TRBD1, a call not compared with the DNA. Germline assignment: CDR1 SEHNR and CDR2 FQNEAQ (reference sequence). Counting both end residues, the CDR3 totals 13 amino acids. CDR3 sequence reads: CASSPGPGLEFFD.

The chain uses TRBV3-1 (or the pseudogene TRBV3-2) and TRBJ2-2; TRBD2 matches 7 bases. CDR1 and CDR2 from the germline V gene are LGHDT and YNNKEL (reference sequence). J gave up 3 bases and V 3 bases, and 7 bases lay outside the gene matches. This CDR3 spans 16 amino acids. The CDR3 here is CASSQGTTVYTGELFF. In DNA form, the CDR3 reads TGTGCCAGCAGCCAGGGGACTACCGTATACACCGGGGAGCTGTTTTTT.

The V and J genes are TRBV4-2 and TRBJ2-3; D gene ambiguous. This CDR3 is 15 amino acids long. Trimming left V 0 bases short and J 5 bases short, with 12 bases between. Germline CDR1 reads LGHNA; CDR2 reads YNFKEQ. The chain's CDR3 is CASSQDRIPGDTQYF. The CDR3 DNA reads TGTGCCAGCAGCCAAGACCGGATACCGGGAGATACGCAGTATTTT.

This clone was seen a single time. This chain connects TRBV3-1 (or the pseudogene TRBV3-2) to TRBJ2-1, with 7 bases lining up with TRBD2. Germline loops: CDR1 LGHDT, CDR2 YNNKEL (reference sequence). After removal of 0 bases from V and 7 bases from J, the junction contained 3 bases not matched to a gene. The CDR3 has 14 residues. CDR3 sequence: CASSQEAGVNEQFF. CDR3 DNA: TGTGCCAGCAGCCAAGAGGCGGGAGTAAATGAGCAGTTCTTC.

This clone appeared a single time. The rearrangement links TRBV29-1 to TRBJ2-1; the D gene could be TRBD1 or TRBD2 (6 bases each). Germline V gives CDR1 SQVTM, CDR2 ANQGSEA. Trimming took 2 bases from V and 2 from J, leaving 10 bases between them. CDR3 length: 14 residues. The DNA of the CDR3 is TGCAGCGTTGAATCGGGGGCTACCTACAATGAGCAGTTCTTC. It is translated as CSVESGATYNEQFF.

This chain links TRBV5-4 with TRBJ2-3, with TRBD2 matching 8 bases. Germline CDR1 SGHNT, CDR2 YYREEE (reference sequence). V was clipped by 4 bases and J by 3 bases; unmatched bases: 7. This CDR3 is built from 15 residues. This CDR3 is CASSVGAGGTDTQYF. The CDR3 DNA follows: TGTGCCAGCAGCGTAGGGGCGGGAGGAACAGATACGCAGTATTTT.

In DNA, the CDR3 is TGCGCCAGCAGCCTAGTACCGGGACAGGGACCGTACGAGCAGTACTTC. Amino acids: CASSLVPGQGPYEQYF. V gene TRBV5-1 combines with J gene TRBJ2-7, with 9 bases that match TRBD1. There are 16 residues in the CDR3. CDR1 and CDR2 (germline): SGHRS, YFSETQ. V lost 4 bases, J lost 4 bases, and 12 bases stayed unmatched.

This chain uses TRBV6-5 with TRBJ1-3; D not certain. The CDR3 runs to 13 residues. V was clipped by 2 bases and J by 4 bases, with 6 bases between them. Germline V gene data show CDR1 as MNHEY and CDR2 as SVGAGI. DNA of the CDR3: TGTGCCAGCAGTTACAGGGAGGGAAACACCATATATTTT. Protein: CASSYREGNTIYF.

The chain carries TRBV27 and TRBJ2-7, with D possibly TRBD2 on 5 matching bases. The CDR3 runs to 17 residues. The germline CDR1 and CDR2 sequences are MNHEY and SMNVEV (reference sequence). Trimming left V 5 bases short and J 0 bases short, with 20 bases between. CDR3 DNA: TGTGCCAGCAGTCCTAATCAAGGAGCGGCACGCTCCTACGAGCAGTACTTC. Its translation: CASSPNQGAARSYEQYF.